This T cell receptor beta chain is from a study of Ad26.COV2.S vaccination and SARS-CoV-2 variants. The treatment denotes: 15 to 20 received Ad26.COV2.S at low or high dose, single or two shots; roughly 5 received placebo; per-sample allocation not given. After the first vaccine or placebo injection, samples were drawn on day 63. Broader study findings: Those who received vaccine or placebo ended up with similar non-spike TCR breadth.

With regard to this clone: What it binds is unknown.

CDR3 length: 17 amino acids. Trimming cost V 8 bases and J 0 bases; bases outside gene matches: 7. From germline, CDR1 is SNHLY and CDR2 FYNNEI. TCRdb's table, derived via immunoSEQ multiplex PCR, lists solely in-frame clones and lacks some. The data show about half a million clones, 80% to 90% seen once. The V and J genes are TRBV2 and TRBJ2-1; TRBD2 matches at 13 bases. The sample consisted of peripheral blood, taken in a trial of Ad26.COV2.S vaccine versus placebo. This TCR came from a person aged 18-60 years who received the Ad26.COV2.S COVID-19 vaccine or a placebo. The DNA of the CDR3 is TGTGCCAGCTGCGGACTAGCGGGAGTTAACTCCTACAATGAGCAGTTCTTC. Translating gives CASCGLAGVNSYNEQFF.